This TCR beta chain was documented in a study of shared clonotypes between healthy human individuals (dated by TCRdb to the early 2020s). Turning to the overall study: The cohort included three men and a couple of women between 18 and 49 years of age. For each donor, CD4 naive and CD4 memory were each given three plates, CD8 naive was given two plates, and CD8 memory was given one plate. Blood TCR repertoires of several healthy adults were deeply sequenced to estimate repertoire size and the extent of clonotype sharing between individuals. Different laboratories and diverse techniques were used to prepare libraries and sequence TCR repertoires, to increase sequencing depth and limit assay-specific biases. Each donor's leukapheresis produced roughly between roughly 0.85 and 10 billion PBMCs. Results the study describes overall, beyond this receptor: Only blood was sampled, and tissue TCR repertoires likely differ from those in blood. Rarefaction of sorted-subset datasets indicated incomplete sequencing despite the large sequencing depth. Naive subsets generally had larger estimated clonotype richness than memory subsets did. Compared with non-shared clonotypes, the clonotypes found in all four sorted-subset donors had higher generation probabilities. Because the study included only a small number of donors, the genetic and exposure-history diversity represented was limited. Based on pairwise subsampling, the degree of clonotype sharing among donors was expected to be affected by sequencing depth. When several donors were compared, the shared fraction of clonotypes was around 5% for naive CD4, around 3.6% for naive CD8, 2% to 2.5% for memory CD4, and around 0.37% for memory CD8.

Using the deep immunoSEQ assay, multiplex PCR amplified TCR CDR3 regions from genomic DNA. Genomic DNA extracted from each cell subset was distributed evenly over all wells of several immunoSEQ 96-well plates, and each plate served as one replicate. For sorted subsets, about 200 ng genomic DNA, equal to 25,000 to 35,000 T cell genomes, was loaded into each replicate PCR. Purified libraries were quantified with a Qubit 3.0 fluorometer, sized on a Bioanalyzer 2100, and re-quantified with the KAPA Library Quantification kit. Every immunoSEQ 96-well plate was sequenced on a separate single-read 150-cycle Illumina NextSeq 550 flow cell. As for how the authors treated the data: Because only junctional sequences without quality scores were contained in the immunoSEQ output, filtering matching that applied to full-length reads could not be performed. Sequences were annotated with PyIR, a Python wrapper for IgBLAST v1.9, and V/J genes and CDR3 were assigned using IMGT germline references. Reads were removed for weak V/J assignments (E-value above 1e-6), missing CDR3, stop codons, out-of-frame junctions, or ambiguous translated residues. V3J clonotypes were defined by identical inferred V gene, J gene, and CDR3 amino acid sequence. To compute the percentage overlap between repertoires, the number of shared unique clonotypes was divided by the size of the smaller repertoire. Repertoire richness was assessed with RTK rarefaction, the Chao1 estimator, and Recon v2.1 estimates of unobserved clonotypes. For all TCRbeta clonotypes obtained by the gDNA method from four donors, generation probabilities were computed with OLGA. Held by TCRdb, this immuneACCESS table contains in-frame sequences only and omits some clones. Under half of the omission traces to an unresolved V gene where checked; the cause of the rest is unknown. That table furnishes V, J and clone size, whereas the DNA furnished D and trimming. For this sample the table gives about 2 million clones, of which about 95% were detected only once. The ten largest clones add up to 0.9% to 1.4% of the sample.

As to this clone: There is no known antigen for this receptor. It has no much larger one-base neighbor in the sample; base qualities were not kept. In the same sample, other DNA sequences code for this CDR3.

CD8 naive samples were CD45RO-negative cells positively selected for CCR7, giving a CD45RA+CCR7+ population that excluded TemRA cells. Healthy HIV-negative adults with no recently reported acute infections or vaccinations were included as donors. Only Caucasian adults living in Nashville, Tennessee, USA were represented among the donors. Blood was obtained by leukapheresis, after which PBMCs were separated by Ficoll-Histopaque density gradient centrifugation and cryopreserved in liquid nitrogen vapor phase. Purity and quantity of every magnetically sorted T cell population were checked by analytical flow cytometry. From each sorted fraction, genomic DNA was isolated and quantified by UV absorbance on a Nanodrop 2000c. The sequenced sample was naive CD8+ T cells sorted from blood. The label giving this sample's cell subset or site can be read as: CD45RA+CCR7+. This sequence was found in a man younger than 35 in good health.

The DNA sequence follows: TGCGCCAGCAGCCAAGACCGGACTTATAGCAATCAGCCCCAGCATTTT. This translates into CASSQDRTYSNQPQHF. The chain joins TRBV4-1 to TRBJ1-5; the D gene cannot be resolved reliably. The CDR1 and CDR2 encoded by the germline V gene are MGHRA and YSYEKL. The CDR3 starts with the cysteine, ends with the phenylalanine, and has 16 residues. Kept here is only the CDR3 DNA, which spans 48 bases and is read in frame from base 1. The V and J ends are trimmed by 0 bases and 0 bases, leaving 9 bases between them.